The next 11 T cell receptor beta chains were all read from a single sample in a study of blood T cell repertoires in COVID-19. This table comes from immunoSEQ multiplex PCR, and its TCRdb copy is limited to in-frame clones, with some not included. The sample contains more than 80,000 clones, approximately 86% of which appear only once. Sequencing was performed on peripheral blood. The receptor source for this set is a man older than 75 with acute or convalescent COVID-19.

The chain employs TRBV6-5 and TRBJ1-1; 8 bases are a match to TRBD1. V shed 8 bases, J shed 3 bases, and the junction held 8 bases outside the gene matches. This CDR3 is 14 amino acids long. Germline CDR1 is MNHEY and CDR2 is SVGAGI. In DNA form, the CDR3 reads TGTGCCAGCGGGGGGACAGGAGGATACACTGAAGCTTTCTTT. The encoded protein is CASGGTGGYTEAFF.

This clone was seen more than once but under ten times. The chain recombines TRBV5-1 with TRBJ2-1; TRBD2 matches at 13 bases. The CDR3 is 15 residues long. Germline V gene data show CDR1 as SGHRS and CDR2 as YFSETQ. After removal of 3 bases from V and 10 bases from J, the junction contained 7 bases not matched to a gene. The CDR3 spells CASSSRTSGSKEQFF. CDR3 sequence (DNA): TGCGCCAGCAGCTCAAGGACTAGCGGGAGTAAAGAGCAGTTCTTC.

The rearrangement links TRBV7-8 to TRBJ2-7; TRBD1 aligns across 9 bases. Trimming took 6 bases from V and 9 from J; bases not matched to a gene: 6. The germline gives CDR1 SGHVS, CDR2 FQNEAQ. The CDR3 sequence is 12 residues long. CDR3 nucleotide sequence: TGTGCCAGCAGGGGACAGGGATGGGGGCAGTACTTC. Translating gives CASRGQGWGQYF.

The chain is built from TRBV6-5 and TRBJ2-7, with D unresolved. This CDR3 is built from 13 residues. CDR1 is MNHEY, CDR2 SVGAGI, per germline. V gave up 7 bases and J gave up 6 bases, with 16 bases separating them. CDR3 loop: CASTDPGSGEQYF. As DNA, the CDR3 is TGTGCCAGCACCGACCCGGGTTCGGGCGAGCAGTACTTC.

The CDR3 reads CASRAGAYSNQPQHF. The CDR3 nucleotides read TGTGCCAGCAGGGCAGGGGCTTATAGCAATCAGCCCCAGCATTTT. The V gene is TRBV27, the J gene TRBJ1-5; a weak D match, TRBD1 (6 bases). The CDR3 spans 15 residues. Trimming stripped 6 bases from V and 0 bases from J, with 12 bases between. Germline loops: CDR1 MNHEY, CDR2 SMNVEV (reference sequence).

The chain joins TRBV18 to TRBJ2-1, with 9 bases identical to TRBD1. With 5 bases clipped from V and 3 bases from J, the junction kept 5 bases outside the gene matches. Germline CDR1 and CDR2: KGHSH and LQKENI. The CDR3 covers 15 residues. The CDR3 DNA follows: TGTGCCAGCTCATCCGGACAGGGGAGCTACAATGAGCAGTTCTTC. Its protein product is CASSSGQGSYNEQFF.

DNA of the CDR3: TGTGCCAGCAGTGAAATCGGGGGTCGGAGTGATGGCTACACCTTC. It translates to CASSEIGGRSDGYTF. The rearrangement uses TRBV2 and TRBJ1-2, with D perhaps TRBD1 (5 bases). The CDR3 runs to 15 residues. Trimming removed 2 bases at V and 6 bases at J, with 16 bases between. Germline-derived CDR1 and CDR2 are SNHLY and FYNNEI.

The chain couples TRBV5-1 to TRBJ2-1; 8 bases are a match to TRBD2. This CDR3 region has 14 residues. With 5 bases clipped from V and 7 bases from J, the junction kept 8 bases outside the gene matches. In germline, CDR1 is SGHRS, CDR2 YFSETQ. The CDR3 spells CASRGAGGSNEQFF. The CDR3 coding sequence is TGCGCCAGCAGGGGGGCGGGAGGTTCGAATGAGCAGTTCTTC.

This chain links TRBV19 with TRBJ1-5; 9 bases match TRBD1. Germline V gene sequence: CDR1 LNHDA, CDR2 SQIVND (reference sequence). V lost 6 bases and J lost 4; bases outside the gene matches: 10. The CDR3 has 16 amino acids. The DNA of the CDR3 is TGTGCCAGTAGGGATACGGGACAGGGTCGTAATCAGCCCCAGCATTTT. Protein sequence: CASRDTGQGRNQPQHF. Variable domain in full (rest from reference TRBV19 and TRBJ1-5): DGGITQSPKYLFRKEGQNVTLSCEQNLNHDAMYWYRQDPGQGLRLIYYSQIVNDFQKGDIAEGYSVSREKKESFPLTVTSAQKNPTAFYLCASRDTGQGRNQPQHFGDGTRLSIL.

The chain uses TRBV11-2 and TRBJ1-1; D not certain. Trimming took off 0 bases at V and 6 bases at J, with 8 bases between the two ends. The CDR3 spans 13 residues. Germline V lookup: CDR1 SGHAT, CDR2 FQNNGV. This CDR3 reads CASSLDGRAEAFF. The CDR3, as DNA: TGTGCCAGCAGCTTAGACGGGAGGGCTGAAGCTTTCTTT.

The chain uses TRBV3-1 (or the pseudogene TRBV3-2) and TRBJ2-1; D is perhaps TRBD2 (6 bases). Trimming took 8 bases from V and 4 from J, leaving 15 bases between them. The CDR3 sequence is 14 residues long. CDR1 and CDR2 from the germline V gene are LGHDT and YNNKEL (reference sequence). Here the CDR3 reads CASAWLASYNEQFF. DNA of the CDR3: TGTGCCAGCGCCTGGCTAGCGTCTTACAATGAGCAGTTCTTC.